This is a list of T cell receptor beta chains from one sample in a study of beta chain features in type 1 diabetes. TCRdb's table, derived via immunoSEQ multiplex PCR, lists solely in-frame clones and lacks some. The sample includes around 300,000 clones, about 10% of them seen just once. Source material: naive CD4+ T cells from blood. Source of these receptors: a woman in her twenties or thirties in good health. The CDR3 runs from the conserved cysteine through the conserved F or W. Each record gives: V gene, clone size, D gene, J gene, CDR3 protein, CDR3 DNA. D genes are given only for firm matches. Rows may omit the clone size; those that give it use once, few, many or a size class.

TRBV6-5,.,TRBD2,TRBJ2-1,CASSPTSGTYNEQFF,TGTGCCAGCAGTCCGACTAGCGGGACGTACAATGAGCAGTTCTTC
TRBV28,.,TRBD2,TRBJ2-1,CASRKGGSGHNEQFF,TGTGCCAGCAGGAAAGGCGGGAGTGGCCACAATGAGCAGTTCTTC
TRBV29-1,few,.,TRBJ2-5,CSANPGTQETQYF,TGCAGCGCAAACCCAGGTACTCAAGAGACCCAGTACTTC
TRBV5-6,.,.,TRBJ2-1,CASSLAGPYNEQFF,TGTGCCAGCAGCTTGGCAGGGCCCTACAATGAGCAGTTCTTC
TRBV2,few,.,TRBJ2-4,CASRYQGTSADSQYF,TGTGCCAGCAGGTACCAGGGGACGTCCGCCGATTCCCAGTACTTC
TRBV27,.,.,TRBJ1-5,CASSLAGNNQPQHF,TGTGCCAGCAGTTTGGCAGGAAACAATCAGCCCCAGCATTTT
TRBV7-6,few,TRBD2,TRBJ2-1,CASSPDYSGSHNEQFF,TGTGCCAGCAGCCCGGATTATAGCGGGAGTCACAATGAGCAGTTCTTC
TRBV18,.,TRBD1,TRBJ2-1,CASSPNTGQGANNEQFF,TGTGCCAGCTCACCAAACACCGGACAGGGGGCGAACAATGAGCAGTTCTTC
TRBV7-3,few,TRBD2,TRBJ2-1,CASSPGTSGYNEQFF,TGTGCCAGCAGCCCCGGGACTAGCGGATACAATGAGCAGTTCTTC
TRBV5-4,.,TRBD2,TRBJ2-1,CASSSGLAGVRRSYNEQFF,TGTGCCAGCAGCTCTGGACTAGCGGGAGTTCGGCGCTCCTACAATGAGCAGTTCTTC
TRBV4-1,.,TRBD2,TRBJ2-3,CASSQARGSDTQYF,TGCGCCAGCAGCCAAGCCCGCGGGAGTGATACGCAGTATTTT
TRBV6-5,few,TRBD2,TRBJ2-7,CASSLAGGPYEQYF,TGTGCCAGCAGTTTGGCGGGAGGGCCCTACGAGCAGTACTTC
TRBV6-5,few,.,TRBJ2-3,CASSVSGAPDTQYF,TGTGCCAGCAGCGTTAGCGGAGCCCCCGATACGCAGTATTTT
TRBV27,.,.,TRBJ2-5,CASSPEGVTQYF,TGTGCCAGCAGCCCCGAAGGGGTAACCCAGTACTTC
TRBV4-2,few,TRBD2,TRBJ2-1,CASSQSLAGALNNEQFF,TGTGCCAGCAGCCAGTCCCTAGCGGGAGCATTGAACAATGAGCAGTTCTTC
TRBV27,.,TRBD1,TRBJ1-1,CASSSSPGGFTEAFF,TGTGCCAGCAGTTCCTCGCCAGGGGGCTTTACTGAAGCTTTCTTT
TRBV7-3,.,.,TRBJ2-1,CASSLIPGVANEQFF,TGTGCCAGCAGCTTAATCCCGGGGGTGGCCAATGAGCAGTTCTTC
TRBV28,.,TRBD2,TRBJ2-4,CASSLALGLAGGIQYF,TGTGCCAGCAGTTTAGCCCTGGGACTAGCGGGGGGCATTCAGTACTTC
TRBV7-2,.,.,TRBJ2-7,CASSLLQSYEQYF,TGTGCCAGCAGCTTATTACAGTCCTACGAGCAGTACTTC
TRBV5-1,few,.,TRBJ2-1,CASSLAAGVGEQFF,TGCGCCAGCAGCTTGGCGGCAGGGGTTGGGGAGCAGTTCTTC
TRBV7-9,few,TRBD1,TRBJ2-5,CASSPDRDQETQYF,TGTGCCAGCAGCCCGGACAGGGATCAAGAGACCCAGTACTTC
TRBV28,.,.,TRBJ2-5,CASSRQETQYF,TGTGCCAGCAGCCGCCAAGAGACCCAGTACTTC
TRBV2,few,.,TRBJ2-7,CASSEREGVVQYF,TGTGCCAGCAGTGAAAGGGAAGGGGTGGTTCAGTACTTC
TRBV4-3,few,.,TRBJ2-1,CASSQDTQRASYNEQFF,TGCGCCAGCAGCCAAGATACCCAGCGGGCCTCCTACAATGAGCAGTTCTTC
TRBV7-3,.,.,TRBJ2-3,CASSLNPSTDTQYF,TGTGCCAGCAGCTTAAATCCTAGCACAGATACGCAGTATTTT
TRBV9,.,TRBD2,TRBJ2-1,CASSRGTSGDNEQFF,TGTGCCAGCAGCCGTGGGACTAGCGGGGACAATGAGCAGTTCTTC
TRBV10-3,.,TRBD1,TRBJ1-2,CAIKPDRDYGYTF,TGTGCCATCAAACCAGACAGGGACTATGGCTACACCTTC
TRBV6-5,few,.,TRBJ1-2,CASSYDQGIYGYTF,TGTGCCAGCAGTTACGATCAGGGTATCTATGGCTACACCTTC
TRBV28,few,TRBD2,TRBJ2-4,CASSPVSGIFHVLAKNIQYF,TGTGCCAGCAGTCCAGTTAGCGGGATTTTCCATGTCCTGGCCAAAAACATTCAGTACTTC
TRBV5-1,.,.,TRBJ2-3,CASSLEGTSTDTQYF,TGCGCCAGCAGCTTGGAAGGGACTAGCACAGATACGCAGTATTTT
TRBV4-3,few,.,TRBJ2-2,CASSQDPANTGELFF,TGCGCCAGCAGCCAAGATCCGGCGAACACCGGGGAGCTGTTTTTT
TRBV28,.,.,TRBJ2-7,CASSPDRTTYF,TGTGCCAGCAGCCCAGACAGAACCACGTACTTC
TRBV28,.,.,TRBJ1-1,CASSLNLLPRTEAFF,TGTGCCAGCAGTTTAAACTTGTTACCCCGCACTGAAGCTTTCTTT
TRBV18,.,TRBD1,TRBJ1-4,CASSPPRDREEKLFF,TGTGCCAGCTCACCACCCCGGGACAGGGAAGAAAAACTGTTTTTT
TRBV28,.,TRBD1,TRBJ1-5,CASRKGQSNQPQHF,TGTGCCAGCAGGAAGGGACAGAGCAATCAGCCCCAGCATTTT
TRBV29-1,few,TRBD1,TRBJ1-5,CSVETGGNQPQHF,TGCAGCGTTGAAACAGGGGGAAATCAGCCCCAGCATTTT
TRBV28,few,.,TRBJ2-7,CASSFPPRDYEQYF,TGTGCCAGCAGTTTCCCACCCCGGGACTACGAGCAGTACTTC
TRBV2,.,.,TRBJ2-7,CASSRLANYEQYF,TGTGCCAGCAGTAGGCTAGCAAACTACGAGCAGTACTTC
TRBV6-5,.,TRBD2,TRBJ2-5,CASSSGLAGGETQYF,TGTGCCAGCAGTTCGGGACTAGCGGGAGGGGAGACCCAGTACTTC
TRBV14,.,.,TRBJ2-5,CASSLVGQGETQYF,TGTGCCAGCAGCCTGGTGGGACAAGGAGAGACCCAGTACTTC
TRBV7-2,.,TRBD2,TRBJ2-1,CASSFSGRVNEQFF,TGTGCCAGCAGTTTTAGCGGGAGGGTTAATGAGCAGTTCTTC
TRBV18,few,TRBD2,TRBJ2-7,CASSPTSGSSEQYF,TGTGCCAGCTCACCGACTAGCGGGAGCTCCGAGCAGTACTTC
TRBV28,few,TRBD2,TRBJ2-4,CASSSRTSGSWNIQYF,TGTGCCAGCAGTTCTAGGACTAGCGGGAGCTGGAACATTCAGTACTTC
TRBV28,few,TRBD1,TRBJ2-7,CASRRDRLIYEQYF,TGTGCCAGCAGGAGGGACAGGCTGATCTACGAGCAGTACTTC
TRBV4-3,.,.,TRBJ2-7,CASSQGVDYEQYF,TGCGCCAGCAGCCAAGGAGTAGACTACGAGCAGTACTTC
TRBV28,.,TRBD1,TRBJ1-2,CASSTGGSANYGYTF,TGTGCCAGCAGCACAGGGGGCTCAGCTAACTATGGCTACACCTTC
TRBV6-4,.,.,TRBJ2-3,CASSPLGEAFQDTQYF,TGTGCCAGCAGCCCCTTGGGGGAGGCCTTTCAAGATACGCAGTATTTT
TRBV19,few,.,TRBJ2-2,CASKWNSLNTGELFF,TGTGCCAGTAAATGGAACAGTCTGAACACCGGGGAGCTGTTTTTT
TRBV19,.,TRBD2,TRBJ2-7,CASSIGLAGAFEQYF,TGTGCCAGTAGTATAGGACTAGCGGGAGCATTCGAGCAGTACTTC
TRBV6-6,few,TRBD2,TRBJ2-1,CASSYLAGHNEQFF,TGTGCCAGCAGTTACCTAGCGGGGCACAATGAGCAGTTCTTC
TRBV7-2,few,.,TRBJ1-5,CASSFVGTGSFQPQHF,TGTGCCAGCAGCTTCGTCGGTACAGGGTCGTTTCAGCCCCAGCATTTT
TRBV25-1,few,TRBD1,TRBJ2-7,CASSGSGTGIYEQYF,TGTGCCAGCAGTGGTTCCGGGACAGGGATCTACGAGCAGTACTTC
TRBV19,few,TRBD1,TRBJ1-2,CASSFRGHGYTF,TGTGCCAGTAGTTTCAGGGGGCATGGCTACACCTTC
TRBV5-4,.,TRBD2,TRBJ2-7,CASREGSASEQYF,TGTGCCAGCCGGGAGGGGTCTGCTTCCGAGCAGTACTTC